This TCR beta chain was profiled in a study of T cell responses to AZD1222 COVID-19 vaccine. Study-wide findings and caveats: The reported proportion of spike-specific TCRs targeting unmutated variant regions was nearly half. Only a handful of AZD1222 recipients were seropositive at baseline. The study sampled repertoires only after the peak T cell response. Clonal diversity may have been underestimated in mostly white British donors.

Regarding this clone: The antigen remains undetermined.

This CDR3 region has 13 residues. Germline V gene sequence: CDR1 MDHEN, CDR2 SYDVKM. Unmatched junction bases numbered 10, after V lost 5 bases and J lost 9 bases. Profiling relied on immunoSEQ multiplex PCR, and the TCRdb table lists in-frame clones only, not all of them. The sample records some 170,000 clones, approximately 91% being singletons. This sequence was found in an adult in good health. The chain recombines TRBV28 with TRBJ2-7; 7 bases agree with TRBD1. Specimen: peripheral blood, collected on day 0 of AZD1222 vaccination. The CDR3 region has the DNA TGTGCCAGCAGTCCACGGACAGGCCTCGGGCAGTACTTC. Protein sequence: CASSPRTGLGQYF.